Shown below are 20 T cell receptor beta chains from a single sample sequenced in a study of cytomegalovirus exposure and HLA in healthy donors. PCR was performed using 60 Vbeta and 13 Jbeta primers. Clones were sequenced by immunoSEQ multiplex PCR, and TCRdb holds only the in-frame ones, with some missing. Among 150,000 or so clones, over 70% were seen once, and the ten largest hold approximately 15%. Material for sequencing was PBMCs. The receptor source for this set is a woman between 35 and 50 years old in good health and CMV-seronegative.

The chain carries TRBV30 and TRBJ2-7; perhaps TRBD1 as D (5 bases). V lost 0 bases, J lost 6 bases, and 18 bases lay in between. CDR1 GTSNPN and CDR2 SVGIG come from the germline V gene (reference sequence). The CDR3 spans 15 residues. CDR3: CAWSVQRGWGTEQYF. The CDR3 coding sequence is TGTGCCTGGAGTGTTCAAAGGGGATGGGGAACCGAGCAGTACTTC.

The CDR3 reads CASSLVGGDYYNEQFF. CDR3 sequence (DNA): TGTGCCAGCAGCTTAGTAGGAGGAGACTACTACAATGAGCAGTTCTTC. J is TRBJ2-1 and V is TRBV7-6, with a possible D match to TRBD2 (5 bases). The length of the CDR3 is 16 residues. The V gene lost 1 base and the J gene lost 3 bases, with 13 bases spanning the gap. The germline CDR1 and CDR2 sequences are SGHVS and FNYEAQ.

This sequence joins TRBV2 and TRBJ1-6, with TRBD1 identical over 9 bases. CDR1 and CDR2 from the germline V gene are SNHLY and FYNNEI. Germline trimming cut 10 bases from V and 6 bases from J; bases unmatched to any gene: 7. This CDR3 has 14 amino acids. CDR3 coding DNA: TGTGCCATCACCGGGACAGGGAGTAATTCACCCCTCCACTTT. Translation gives CAITGTGSNSPLHF. Based on the CDR3 plus reference TRBV2 and TRBJ1-6, the full variable domain is EPEVTQTPSHQVTQMGQEVILRCVPISNHLYFYWYRQILGQKVEFLVSFYNNEISEKSEIFDDQFSVERPDGSNFTLKIRSTKLEDSAMYFCAITGTGSNSPLHFGNGTRLTVT.

The V call is TRBV6-1, the J call TRBJ1-5; maybe TRBD1 (5 bases). The CDR3 is 16 residues long. V was clipped by 4 bases and J by 7 bases, with 20 bases between them. Per germline, CDR1 MNHNS and CDR2 SASEGT. CDR3 amino acids: CASSVTRAQGQQPQHF. As DNA, the CDR3 is TGTGCCAGCAGTGTCACAAGGGCGCAGGGCCAGCAGCCCCAGCATTTT.

In this sample, this clone turned up once. The J gene is TRBJ2-3, the V gene TRBV30, with D uncertain. This CDR3 is built from 12 residues. The germline V gene has CDR1 GTSNPN and CDR2 SVGIG (reference sequence). The germline V and J ends were trimmed by 2 bases and 3 bases, with 6 bases remaining between them. The CDR3 region has the DNA TGTGCCTGGAGTTACGGGACAGATACGCAGTATTTT. Encoded protein: CAWSYGTDTQYF.

This clone was recorded a few times. This chain uses TRBV9 with TRBJ1-1, with 8 bases lining up with TRBD1. The ends lost 0 bases at V and 0 bases at J; junction bases unmatched: 7. The CDR3 consists of 17 residues. The germline V gene has CDR1 SGDLS and CDR2 YYNGEE. CDR3 sequence (DNA): TGTGCCAGCAGCGTAGGATCCTCAGGGGGCTTGAACACTGAAGCTTTCTTT. Amino acids: CASSVGSSGGLNTEAFF. Together with reference TRBV9 and TRBJ1-1, the CDR3 gives the full variable domain: DSGVTQTPKHLITATGQRVTLRCSPRSGDLSVYWYQQSLDQGLQFLIQYYNGEERAKGNILERFSAQQFPDLHSELNLSSLELGDSALYFCASSVGSSGGLNTEAFFGQGTRLTVV.

The rearrangement uses TRBV30 and TRBJ2-7, with TRBD1 as a possible D gene (5 bases). CDR1 is GTSNPN, CDR2 SVGIG, per germline (reference sequence). V lost 2 bases and J 6 bases, leaving 17 bases between the germline ends. The CDR3 has 14 residues. The CDR3 DNA is TGTGCCTGGAGTATGGGGCCGTCAATAAGCGAGCAGTACTTC. The encoded protein is CAWSMGPSISEQYF.

This chain links TRBV30 with TRBJ2-7, with a tentative D call TRBD1 (6 bases). The CDR3 covers 13 residues. Germline assignment: CDR1 GTSNPN and CDR2 SVGIG (reference sequence). Trimming shortened V by 1 base and J by 5 bases, and 12 bases separated the two germline ends. CDR3: CAWSARQGNEQYF. As DNA, the CDR3 is TGTGCCTGGAGTGCGCGGCAGGGGAACGAGCAGTACTTC.

As DNA, the CDR3 is TGTGCCAGCAGCTTAGAATTTTGGCACGCGAGGAGCTCTGGGGCCAACGTCCTGACTTTC. It specifies CASSLEFWHARSSGANVLTF. This chain links TRBV11-3 with TRBJ2-6; D is uncertain. The CDR3 contains 20 residues. Germline values: CDR1 SGHNT, CDR2 YENEEA. Trimming shortened V by 0 bases and J by 0 bases, and 18 bases separated the two germline ends.

The gene calls are TRBV2 and TRBJ2-3; tentatively, D is TRBD2 (5 bases). V lost 4 bases and J 2 bases, leaving 7 bases between the germline ends. CDR1 is SNHLY and CDR2 is FYNNEI in the germline V gene. This CDR3 region has 13 residues. The CDR3 DNA is TGTGCCAGCAGTGGAGGGAACACAGATACGCAGTATTTT. The encoded protein is CASSGGNTDTQYF.

The rearrangement uses TRBV18 and TRBJ2-5; D is uncertain. CDR1 and CDR2 from the germline V gene are KGHSH and LQKENI. The CDR3 sequence is 14 residues long. V lost 0 bases and J 2 bases, leaving 7 bases between the germline ends. The CDR3 reads CASSPPTSQETQYF. CDR3 coding DNA: TGTGCCAGCTCACCACCGACTTCACAAGAGACCCAGTACTTC.

CDR3 loop: CASSPSGPSGAELETQYF. CDR3 coding DNA: TGTGCCAGCAGCCCGTCTGGGCCTAGCGGGGCAGAGTTAGAGACCCAGTACTTC. This sequence joins TRBV7-9 and TRBJ2-5; TRBD2 matches 9 bases. Trimming at V came to 5 bases and at J to 4 bases, leaving 17 bases not matched to a gene. The germline V gene encodes CDR1 SEHNR and CDR2 FQNEAQ (reference sequence). CDR3 size: 18 residues.

CDR3 residues: CATSRDGQNPNTGELFF. As DNA, the CDR3 is TGTGCCACCAGCAGAGATGGACAGAACCCTAACACCGGGGAGCTGTTTTTT. The chain couples TRBV15 to TRBJ2-2, with D perhaps matching TRBD1 (6 bases). V lost 0 bases to trimming and J lost 2 bases, with 13 bases between them. The CDR3 runs 17 residues. Germline lookup yields CDR1 LNHNV and CDR2 YYDKDF (reference sequence). The full variable domain, in which reference TRBV15 and TRBJ2-2 provide the parts outside the CDR3, is DAMVIQNPRYQVTQFGKPVTLSCSQTLNHNVMYWYQQKSSQAPKLLFHYYDKDFNNEADTPDNFQSRRPNTSFCFLDIRSPGLGDTAMYLCATSRDGQNPNTGELFFGEGSRLTVL.

This rearrangement joins TRBV7-3 to TRBJ1-3; D may be TRBD1 (5 bases). Germline V gene lookup returns CDR1 SGHTA and CDR2 FQGTGA. The CDR3 contains 15 residues. Trimming stripped 2 bases from V and 0 bases from J, with 8 bases between. The CDR3 region is CASSLDRNSGNTIYF. The CDR3 nucleotides read TGTGCCAGCAGCTTAGACAGAAACTCTGGAAACACCATATATTTT.

The chain has TRBV5-1 and TRBJ2-2; D not certain. With 1 base removed from V and 1 base from J, the gap between germline ends came to 11 bases. The CDR3 runs 16 residues. Germline V CDR1 and CDR2: SGHRS, YFSETQ. CDR3 DNA sequence: TGCGCCAGCAGCTTGCTTCCAGGAAGGAACACCGGGGAGCTGTTTTTT. Its protein product is CASSLLPGRNTGELFF.

The sample holds a few counts of this clone. This rearrangement joins TRBV27 to TRBJ2-5, with D possibly being TRBD1 (5 bases). The CDR3 contains 15 residues. The germline V and J ends were trimmed by 1 base and 4 bases, with 13 bases remaining between them. Germline loops: CDR1 MNHEY, CDR2 SMNVEV (reference sequence). CDR3 bases: TGTGCCAGCAGTTTATTGCCAGGGTACGTAGAGACCCAGTACTTC. Amino acids: CASSLLPGYVETQYF.

The chain uses TRBV7-6 and TRBJ1-6, with D possibly being TRBD1 (6 bases). CDR3 length: 14 amino acids. The germline V gene encodes CDR1 SGHVS and CDR2 FNYEAQ. The ends were cut back, 7 bases at V and 10 bases at J, with 17 bases in the middle. CDR3 nucleotides: TGTGCCAGCACGATGGCTAACAGGGTCTCACCCCTCCACTTT. It specifies CASTMANRVSPLHF.

Ten or more counts support this clone. With only one base between it and a far larger clone, this is likely a read error. Other DNA sequences in the sample encode the same CDR3. This rearrangement joins TRBV5-6 to TRBJ1-1; 7 positions match TRBD1. Germline CDR1 is SGHDT and CDR2 is YYEEEE. The CDR3 extends over 17 amino acids. Losses at the gene ends were 1 base for V and 9 bases for J; bases not matched to a gene: 18. The CDR3 DNA reads TGTGCCAGCAGCTTGAAGTTCACAGGGGTAGCCAACGACAAAGCTTTCTTT. Amino acid sequence: CASSLKFTGVANDKAFF.

V gene TRBV4-3 combines with J gene TRBJ2-7, with 10 bases that match TRBD2. The CDR3 has 17 residues. V lost 1 base, J lost 2 bases, and 8 bases stayed unmatched. CDR1 LGHNA and CDR2 YSLEER come from the germline V gene. CDR3 nucleotides: TGCGCCAGCAGCCAAGGGGTGGTCGGACTAGCGGCCTACGAGCAGTACTTC. It is translated as CASSQGVVGLAAYEQYF.

This clone was recorded once. V gene TRBV19 combines with J gene TRBJ2-7, with 10 bases fitting TRBD1. Germline lookup yields CDR1 LNHDA and CDR2 SQIVND (reference sequence). The CDR3 loop spans 15 amino acids. After removal of 9 bases from V and 5 bases from J, the junction contained 13 bases not matched to a gene. The CDR3 reads CASRTGGQGSDEQYF. CDR3 nucleotide sequence: TGTGCCAGCAGAACCGGGGGACAGGGGTCTGACGAGCAGTACTTC.